The 20 T cell receptor beta chains reported below all come from one sample, sequenced in a study of T cell responses to AZD1222 COVID-19 vaccine. The table came from immunoSEQ multiplex PCR; TCRdb's copy has only in-frame clones and leaves some out. The profile shows 130,000 or so clones, about 94% of them singletons. This sample comprised peripheral blood, obtained 28 days after the second AZD1222 dose. These receptors all stem from an adult who received the AZD1222 COVID-19 vaccine.

Concerning this clone itself: Other DNA sequences of this sample code for an identical CDR3. The V and J genes are TRBV7-9 and TRBJ2-3; D may match TRBD1 or TRBD2 (5 bases each). Germline CDR1 SEHNR, CDR2 FQNEAQ (reference sequence). The length of the CDR3 is 15 residues. V gave up 5 bases and J gave up 2 bases, with 14 bases separating them. In DNA, the CDR3 is TGTGCCAGCAGCCTAGTAACGGGGCACACAGATACGCAGTATTTT. Protein product: CASSLVTGHTDTQYF.

The CDR3 DNA follows: TGTGCCAGCAGTTACCAGGATCCGCGCTCCTACGAGCAGTACTTC. It codes for CASSYQDPRSYEQYF. This chain links TRBV6-5 with TRBJ2-7; D uncertain. V was cut by 2 bases and J by 0 bases, with 11 bases left in between. CDR1 and CDR2 (germline): MNHEY, SVGAGI. This CDR3 region has 15 residues.

The chain links TRBV24-1 to TRBJ2-3; D is perhaps TRBD2 (6 bases). The CDR3 extends over 16 amino acids. Trimming cost V 5 bases and J 9 bases, with 23 bases left between them. Germline assignment: CDR1 KGHDR and CDR2 SFDVKD. CDR3 region: CATSGPGVAVRGTQYF. In DNA, the CDR3 is TGTGCCACCAGTGGCCCGGGGGTAGCGGTCCGCGGGACGCAGTATTTT.

Here the CDR3 reads CASSLGGRSSYEQYF. The CDR3, as DNA: TGTGCCAGCAGCTTGGGGGGACGGTCCTCCTACGAGCAGTACTTC. The chain employs TRBV5-4 and TRBJ2-7; D is perhaps TRBD1 or TRBD2 (5 bases each). V lost 0 bases, J lost 0 bases, and 10 bases lay in between. This CDR3 comprises 15 residues. Per germline, CDR1 SGHNT and CDR2 YYREEE (reference sequence).

The chain joins TRBV28 to TRBJ1-2; D unresolved. This CDR3 comprises 13 residues. Germline CDR1 MDHEN, CDR2 SYDVKM. The V and J ends lost 2 bases and 4 bases respectively, with 8 bases between them. CDR3 coding DNA: TGTGCCAGCAGTTTAGGCAGATCCTATGGCTACACCTTC. Translating it yields CASSLGRSYGYTF.

With respect to this clone: An end of the junction does not agree with germline; a read error may underlie this. The V call is TRBV7-2, the J call TRBJ2-7; 7 bases are a match to TRBD2. Germline V CDR1 and CDR2: SGHTA, FQGNSA. The CDR3 runs to 14 residues. Here the CDR3 DNA reads TGTGCCAGCAGCTCCTCCGGGACTACCTACGGGCAGTACTTC. Encoded protein: CASSSSGTTYGQYF.

The J gene is TRBJ1-1, the V gene TRBV5-6; D is undetermined. V lost 0 bases to trimming and J lost 1 base, with 10 bases between them. The CDR3 contains 15 residues. Germline CDR1 SGHDT, CDR2 YYEEEE. Here the CDR3 DNA reads TGTGCCAGCAGCTTGGCGGACGGTTGGAACACTGAAGCTTTCTTT. It is translated as CASSLADGWNTEAFF.

CDR3 residues: CATTLDRVSGNTIYF. CDR3 bases: TGTGCCACCACTCTGGACAGAGTCTCTGGAAACACCATATATTTT. V usage is TRBV18 and J usage is TRBJ1-3, with D maybe TRBD1 (6 bases). CDR1 is KGHSH, CDR2 LQKENI, per germline. Trimming removed 10 bases from V and 0 bases from J, with 16 bases in between. The CDR3 spans 15 residues.

The J gene is TRBJ2-5, the V gene TRBV5-1, with D maybe TRBD2 (6 bases). The CDR3 runs 17 residues. Per germline, CDR1 SGHRS and CDR2 YFSETQ. Trimming took 4 bases from V and 3 from J, leaving 22 bases between them. The CDR3 is CASSIGKGRSAEETQYF. CDR3 bases: TGCGCCAGCAGCATCGGCAAGGGGAGGTCTGCCGAAGAGACCCAGTACTTC.

The V and J genes are TRBV24-1 and TRBJ2-6; tentative D call: TRBD1 (5 bases). Germline V gene sequence: CDR1 KGHDR, CDR2 SFDVKD. The CDR3 has 16 residues. The V end was cut by 7 bases, the J end by 0 bases, with 12 bases between. CDR3 sequence reads: CATSDRPSSGANVLTF. The CDR3 coding sequence is TGTGCCACCAGCGACAGACCCAGCTCTGGGGCCAACGTCCTGACTTTC.

V usage is TRBV28 and J usage is TRBJ1-3; the D gene is possibly TRBD1 (5 bases). The V end lost 2 bases, the J end lost 8 bases, and 13 bases lay between the germline ends. The germline V gene encodes CDR1 MDHEN and CDR2 SYDVKM. This CDR3 spans 14 amino acids. The CDR3 reads CASSLRERGHTIYF. CDR3 DNA: TGTGCCAGCAGTTTACGGGAGAGGGGACACACCATATATTTT.

About this clone itself: This CDR3 is also generated by other DNA sequences in the sample. The V call is TRBV7-2, the J call TRBJ1-6; TRBD1 matches 7 bases. The junction had 6 bases not matched to a gene; V was cut back by 6 bases and J by 7 bases. Germline V gene sequence: CDR1 SGHTA, CDR2 FQGNSA. The CDR3 is made up of 14 amino acids. The CDR3 loop is CASSQRQGNSPLHF. The DNA for the CDR3 is TGTGCCAGCAGTCAGAGACAGGGAAATTCACCCCTCCACTTT. Based on the CDR3 plus reference TRBV7-2 and TRBJ1-6, the full variable domain is GAGVSQSPSNKVTEKGKDVELRCDPISGHTALYWYRQSLGQGLEFLIYFQGNSAPDKSGLPSDRFSAERTGGSVSTLTIQRTQQEDSAVYLCASSQRQGNSPLHFGNGTRLTVT.

This clone was found once. CDR3 protein: CASSVGAGTQTSSYNEQFF. The CDR3, as DNA: TGTGCCAGCAGCGTAGGAGCCGGGACTCAAACGAGCTCCTACAATGAGCAGTTCTTC. V usage is TRBV9 and J usage is TRBJ2-1; D is possibly TRBD2 (6 bases). Per the germline V gene, CDR1 is SGDLS and CDR2 is YYNGEE. V lost 0 bases to trimming and J lost 0 bases, with 19 bases between them. CDR3 length equals 19 residues.

The rearrangement links TRBV11-1 to TRBJ1-6; no clear D. The CDR3 spans 14 residues. V lost 8 bases and J 7 bases, leaving 15 bases between the germline ends. The V gene's germline CDR1 is SGHAT and CDR2 FQDESV (reference sequence). The CDR3 protein is CASSLFAGNSPLHF. CDR3 in DNA: TGTGCCAGCTCCCTCTTTGCGGGAAATTCACCCCTCCACTTT.

This clone was recorded once. The chain links TRBV11-1 to TRBJ2-7; D remains unclear. CDR1 and CDR2 from the germline V gene are SGHAT and FQDESV (reference sequence). V lost 3 bases to trimming and J lost 7 bases, with 13 bases between them. The CDR3 consists of 13 residues. In DNA, the CDR3 is TGTGCCAGCAGCTTCCATTGGAGTTTAGAGCAGTACTTC. Encoded protein: CASSFHWSLEQYF.

The chain combines TRBV6-5 with TRBJ1-2, with D tentatively TRBD1 (5 bases). The CDR3 covers 14 residues. V gave up 6 bases and J gave up 1 base, with 12 bases separating them. CDR1 is MNHEY, CDR2 SVGAGI, per germline. The CDR3 DNA reads as TGTGCCAGCAGCCCGGTGGGGGATAACTATGGCTACACCTTC. Amino acids: CASSPVGDNYGYTF.

This sequence joins TRBV10-3 and TRBJ1-5; D remains ambiguous. Between the trimmed V and J ends, which lost 3 bases and 7 bases, there was a span of 16 bases. The CDR3 runs 15 residues. Germline loops: CDR1 ENHRY, CDR2 SYGVKD. The CDR3 region has the DNA TGTGCCATCAGTGATCCGCGTTTGGGGATGCAGCCCCAGCATTTT. Protein: CAISDPRLGMQPQHF.

The rearrangement uses TRBV2 and TRBJ2-5; 8 bases match TRBD2. Germline values: CDR1 SNHLY, CDR2 FYNNEI. The trim removed 8 bases at V and 12 bases at J, leaving 11 bases unmatched. The CDR3 runs to 12 residues. The CDR3 protein is CASLGTSHPEYF. The DNA for the CDR3 is TGTGCCAGCCTCGGGACTAGTCACCCGGAGTACTTC. Drawing the rest from reference TRBV2 and TRBJ2-5, the complete variable domain is EPEVTQTPSHQVTQMGQEVILRCVPISNHLYFYWYRQILGQKVEFLVSFYNNEISEKSEIFDDQFSVERPDGSNFTLKIRSTKLEDSAMYFCASLGTSHPEYFGPGTRLLVL.

V gene TRBV19 combines with J gene TRBJ1-1, with 11 bases lining up with TRBD1. Germline trimming cut 6 bases from V and 0 bases from J; bases unmatched to any gene: 3. Germline CDR1 LNHDA, CDR2 SQIVND (reference sequence). This CDR3 has 15 amino acids. CDR3 DNA sequence: TGTGCCAGTAGCGGACAGGGGGCGGTGAACACTGAAGCTTTCTTT. This translates into CASSGQGAVNTEAFF.

This clone appeared a few times. The chain couples TRBV2 to TRBJ2-7; D uncertain. The CDR3 runs 12 residues. Germline V CDR1 and CDR2: SNHLY, FYNNEI. V was trimmed by 6 bases and J by 6 bases, leaving 12 bases between them. CDR3 nucleotides: TGTGCCAGCAGCGCTCCCCTCAGCGAGCAGTACTTC. Translated, it gives CASSAPLSEQYF.